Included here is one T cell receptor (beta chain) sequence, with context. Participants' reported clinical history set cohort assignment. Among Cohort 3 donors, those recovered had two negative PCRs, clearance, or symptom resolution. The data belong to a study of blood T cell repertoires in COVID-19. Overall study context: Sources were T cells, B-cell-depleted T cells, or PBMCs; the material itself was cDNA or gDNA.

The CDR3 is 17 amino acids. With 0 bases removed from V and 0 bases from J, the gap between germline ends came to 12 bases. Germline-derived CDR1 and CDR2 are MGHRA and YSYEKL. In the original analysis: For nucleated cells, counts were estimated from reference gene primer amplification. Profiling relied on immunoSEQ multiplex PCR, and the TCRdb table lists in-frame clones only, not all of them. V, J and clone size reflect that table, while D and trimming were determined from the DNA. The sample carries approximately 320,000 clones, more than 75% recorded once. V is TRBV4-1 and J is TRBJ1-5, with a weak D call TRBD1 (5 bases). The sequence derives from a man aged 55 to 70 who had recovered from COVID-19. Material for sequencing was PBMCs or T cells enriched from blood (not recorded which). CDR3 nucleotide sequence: TGCGCCAGCAGCCAAGAAGAAGACAGTTATAGCAATCAGCCCCAGCATTTT. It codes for CASSQEEDSYSNQPQHF.